The entry that follows covers one TCR beta chain sequence. This entry is derived from a study of T cell changes during pregnancy in multiple sclerosis. Between the trimmed V and J ends, which lost 5 bases and 10 bases, there was a span of 21 bases. The CDR3 extends over 14 amino acids. CDR1 and CDR2 (germline): SGHRS, YFSETQ. Generated by immunoSEQ multiplex PCR, the TCRdb table keeps only in-frame clones and is missing some. There are some 97,000 clones in the sample; 92% occur only once, and 1.5% to 2.5% lies in the top ten. The source of this sequence is a female donor with multiple sclerosis, enrolled in a pregnancy study. V and J are TRBV5-1 and TRBJ2-5; perhaps TRBD1 as D (6 bases). The sequenced sample was peripheral blood, obtained after pregnancy. DNA for the CDR3: TGCGCCAGCAGTCACGGGACAAGGGCGATGGACCAGTACTTC. As protein: CASSHGTRAMDQYF.